This T cell receptor (beta chain) emerged from a study of identical twins. TCRdb redid the calling of the 5' RACE reads with MiXCR, one entry per CDR3 protein. The table shows approximately 1.8 million distinct CDR3 sequences, with about 31% occurring only once. General study findings and limits: Diverse VJ usage suggested most zero-insertion clonotypes were not invariant T cells.

Trimming cost V 6 bases and J 0 bases, with 10 bases left between them. This CDR3 comprises 13 residues. From germline, CDR1 is SGHRS and CDR2 YFSETQ. About this clonotype: Antigen specificity is unknown.

This TCR derives from a newborn girl in good health. The source material was cord blood. The chain links TRBV5-1 to TRBJ2-7; D assignment may be TRBD1 or TRBD2 (5 bases each). DNA for the CDR3: TGCGCCAGCAAAATTGGGGGCTCCTACGAGCAGTACTTC. Its protein is CASKIGGSYEQYF. Complete variable domain (other parts from reference TRBV5-1 and TRBJ2-7): KAGVTQTPRYLIKTRGQQVTLSCSPISGHRSVSWYQQTPGQGLQFLFEYFSETQRNKGNFPGRFSGRQFSNSRSEMNVSTLELGDSALYLCASKIGGSYEQYFGPGTRLTVT.